This T cell receptor (beta chain) appears in the sequencing data of a study of persistence of HIV-infected CD4 T cells. Study-wide context: Isolated cells were CMV- and HIV-1 Gag-responding CD4+ T cells. General study findings and limits: Degenerate expanded CDR3beta sequences were enriched among CMV- and Gag-responding cells. CMV- and Gag-responding cells had lower TCRbeta richness than CD3/CD28-responding cells.

There are a few counts of this clone. Its antigen is not identified. The libraries were made with immunoSEQ version 4 in survey mode. Produced via immunoSEQ multiplex PCR; TCRdb's table is partial and in-frame only. The sample contains tens of thousands of clones, 65% to 80% of which appear only once. Trimming shortened V by 1 base and J by 0 bases, and 16 bases separated the two germline ends. The CDR3 loop spans 19 amino acids. Looked up from germline, CDR1 is MDHEN and CDR2 is SYDVKM. An overlapping HIV-1 Gag peptide pool stimulated these cells at roughly 1 ug/peptide/mL. CD40L/CD69 double-negative CD45RO-high memory CD4+ T cells were collected.

The clonotype was recovered from an adult man with HIV who was CMV-seropositive. This specimen was CD4+ T cells sorted from PBMCs after 18-hour stimulation, taken from a patient who received antiretroviral therapy. The chain carries TRBV28 and TRBJ1-6; possibly TRBD1 for D (6 bases). CDR3 nucleotide sequence: TGTGCCAGCAGTTTATTCTCCCGACAGGTTAGCTCCTATAATTCACCCCTCCACTTT. Its translation is CASSLFSRQVSSYNSPLHF.